Listed below are T cell receptor beta chains from one sample, sequenced in a study of T cell changes during pregnancy in multiple sclerosis. Some clones are missing from TCRdb's copy, which holds only in-frame ones; the method was immunoSEQ multiplex PCR. The sample yields about 33,000 clones, approximately 92% seen once. The sequenced sample was PBMCs (not recorded whether the cells were cultured). The receptors here all came from a female donor with multiple sclerosis, enrolled in a pregnancy study. Each CDR3 is given with its conserved first and last residue. D genes are given only for firm matches. Size values are once, few and many counts, or a class for expanded clones, and some rows have none.

J	V	size	D	DNA	CDR3
TRBJ2-3	TRBV11-2	.	.	TGTGCCAGCAGCTTAGATCCAGAGGTCACAGATACGCAGTATTTT	CASSLDPEVTDTQYF
TRBJ1-3	TRBV28	.	.	TGTGCCAGCAGCCTGGGGGTGAGCTCTGGAAACACCATATATTTT	CASSLGVSSGNTIYF
TRBJ2-1	TRBV5-6	.	.	TGTGCCAGCAGCTTAACTTTGAGCTCCTACAATGAGCAGTTCTTC	CASSLTLSSYNEQFF
TRBJ2-1	TRBV6-4	.	.	TGTGCCAGCAGTGACTCGGTAGGGGATGAGCAGTTCTTC	CASSDSVGDEQFF
TRBJ2-1	TRBV4-1	.	.	TGCGCCAGCAGCCAAGTTATTATTGCGCTGGATGAGCAGTTCTTC	CASSQVIIALDEQFF
TRBJ2-1	TRBV5-4	.	TRBD1	TGTGCCAGCAGCACGGAGACAGGGGGCTTCCGTGCTAGCGGAGACAATGAGCAGTTCTTC	CASSTETGGFRASGDNEQFF
TRBJ1-1	TRBV6-1	.	TRBD1	TGTGCCAGCAGGGAGAATTACGGGGACAGGGCTGAAGCTTTCTTT	CASRENYGDRAEAFF
TRBJ2-5	TRBV27	.	TRBD2	TGTGCCAGCAGCCCGCTCAGGACTAGCGGGAGTATGGAGACCCAGTACTTC	CASSPLRTSGSMETQYF
TRBJ2-1	TRBV4-2	.	.	TGTGCCAGCAGCCAAGGATGGCCAGGGGGAGGCAATGAGCAGTTCTTC	CASSQGWPGGGNEQFF
TRBJ2-7	TRBV30	.	TRBD2	TGTGCCTGGACTAGGGGCGGGACTAGCTCCTACGAGCAGTACTTC	CAWTRGGTSSYEQYF
TRBJ1-1	TRBV19	.	.	TGTGCCAGTAGTTGGGGGGGGCCCACTGAAGCTTTCTTT	CASSWGGPTEAFF
TRBJ2-2	TRBV5-6	.	.	TGTGCCAGCAGCTCTTACAGTCGTACCGGGGAGCTGTTTTTT	CASSSYSRTGELFF
TRBJ1-5	TRBV18	.	.	TGTGCCAGCTCCAAGCCAGGGCTCAATCAGCCCCAGCATTTT	CASSKPGLNQPQHF
TRBJ2-3	TRBV5-1	.	TRBD1	TGCGCCAGCAGCTCAGGGACAGGAGGTTGGACAGATACGCAGTATTTT	CASSSGTGGWTDTQYF
TRBJ2-2	TRBV5-1	.	TRBD2	TGCGCCAGCAGCTTTGGGGGCGACAGCGGGAGTACCGGGGAGCTGTTTTTT	CASSFGGDSGSTGELFF
TRBJ2-3	TRBV28	.	.	TGTGCCAGCAGTTTATCAGGGGCCACAGATACGCAGTATTTT	CASSLSGATDTQYF
TRBJ2-1	TRBV10-3	.	TRBD2	TGTGCCATCAGTGAGCCCCTCCCACTAGCGGGCCCTTTGGGTGAGCAGTTCTTC	CAISEPLPLAGPLGEQFF
TRBJ1-5	TRBV27	.	TRBD1	TGTGCCAGCAGCCTTACAGGGGGTCATCAGCCCCAGCATTTT	CASSLTGGHQPQHF
TRBJ2-1	TRBV6-5	.	TRBD2	TGTGCCAGCAGACTACTAGCGTCTGAGGGGGAGCAGTTCTTC	CASRLLASEGEQFF
TRBJ1-1	TRBV14	.	.	TGTGCCAGCAGCCAAGAACCGTTCATGAACACTGAAGCTTTCTTT	CASSQEPFMNTEAFF
TRBJ1-1	TRBV6-6	.	.	TGTGCCAGCAGTCAACAGGAGACATCAAACACTGAAGCTTTCTTT	CASSQQETSNTEAFF
TRBJ2-2	TRBV9	.	TRBD2	TGTGCCAGCAGCGTACTAGCGGGAGGCACCGGGGAGCTGTTTTTT	CASSVLAGGTGELFF
TRBJ1-2	TRBV19	.	.	TGTGCCAGTGGAATCGGGACACCTTTCTATGGCTACACCTTC	CASGIGTPFYGYTF
TRBJ2-3	TRBV6-5	.	.	TGTGCCAGCAGTTACATCGATACGCAGTATTTT	CASSYIDTQYF
TRBJ1-4	TRBV5-1	.	.	TGCGCCAGCAGCTCGCAGGGTGTGGCTAATGAAAAACTGTTTTTT	CASSSQGVANEKLFF
TRBJ1-5	TRBV19	.	.	TGTGCCAGTAGTACCCCTCTTTGGGGAGCGGCTAGCAATCAGCCCCAGCATTTT	CASSTPLWGAASNQPQHF
TRBJ2-1	TRBV19	.	.	TGTGCCAGTACCGGGCTGAATGAGCAGTTCTTC	CASTGLNEQFF
TRBJ2-7	TRBV18	.	.	TGTGCCAGCTCACCTGACATCCTCTCCTACGAGCAGTACTTC	CASSPDILSYEQYF
TRBJ1-1	TRBV11-1	once	.	TGTGCCAGCAGCCCCCTGATCGGCCGTATGAACACTGAAGCTTTCTTT	CASSPLIGRMNTEAFF
TRBJ1-4	TRBV11-1	.	.	TGTGCCAGCAGCTTGAACAGGGTCGAAAAACTGTTTTTT	CASSLNRVEKLFF
TRBJ2-7	TRBV4-1	.	.	TGCGCCAGCAGCCCTGGGATCTCCTACGAGCAGTACTTC	CASSPGISYEQYF
TRBJ1-1	TRBV27	.	.	TGTGCCAGCAGTCATTTCGCCCGGGACACTGAAGCTTTCTTT	CASSHFARDTEAFF
TRBJ2-5	TRBV5-1	.	.	TGCGCCAGCAGCTTGGCCCCGGGGGCGGAGACCCAGTACTTC	CASSLAPGAETQYF